This T cell receptor beta chain was identified in a study of beta chain features in type 1 diabetes. Study findings and constraints: Fewer insertions but more deletions were seen at VDJ junctions in type 1 diabetes patients.

The length of the CDR3 is 16 residues. CDR1 is ENHRY, CDR2 SYGVKD, per germline. V shed 2 bases and J shed 8 bases, with 19 bases lying between them. In the case of this clone: Its antigen is undetermined.

The investigators reverse transcribed all of the isolated RNA, so they sequenced expressed TCRB transcripts. Repertoires were generated with immunoSEQ multiplex PCR, while TCRdb's copy carries only in-frame clones and drops some. The data contain 900,000 or so clones, around a sixth of them singletons. The sequencing input was naive CD4+ T cells from blood. The rearrangement joins TRBV10-3 to TRBJ2-1; D perhaps matches TRBD1 (6 bases). The clonotype was recovered from a young woman in good health. CDR3 sequence (DNA): TGTGCCATCAGTGAGGTAGGACAGTCGGGCAAGGATGAGCAGTTCTTC. Residues: CAISEVGQSGKDEQFF.